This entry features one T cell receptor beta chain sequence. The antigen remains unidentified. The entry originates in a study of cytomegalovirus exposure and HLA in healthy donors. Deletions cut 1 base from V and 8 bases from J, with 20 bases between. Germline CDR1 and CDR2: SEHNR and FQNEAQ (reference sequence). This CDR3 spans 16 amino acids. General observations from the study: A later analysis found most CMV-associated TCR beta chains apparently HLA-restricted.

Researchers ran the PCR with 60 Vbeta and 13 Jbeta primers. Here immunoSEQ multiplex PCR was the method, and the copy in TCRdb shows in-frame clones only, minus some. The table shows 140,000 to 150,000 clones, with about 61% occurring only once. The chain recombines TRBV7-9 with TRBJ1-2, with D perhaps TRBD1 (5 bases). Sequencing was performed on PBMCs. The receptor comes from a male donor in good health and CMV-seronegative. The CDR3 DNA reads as TGTGCCAGCAGCTTAGGGTTTAGTGGGGAAACAGGCGGCTACACCTTC. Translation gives CASSLGFSGETGGYTF.